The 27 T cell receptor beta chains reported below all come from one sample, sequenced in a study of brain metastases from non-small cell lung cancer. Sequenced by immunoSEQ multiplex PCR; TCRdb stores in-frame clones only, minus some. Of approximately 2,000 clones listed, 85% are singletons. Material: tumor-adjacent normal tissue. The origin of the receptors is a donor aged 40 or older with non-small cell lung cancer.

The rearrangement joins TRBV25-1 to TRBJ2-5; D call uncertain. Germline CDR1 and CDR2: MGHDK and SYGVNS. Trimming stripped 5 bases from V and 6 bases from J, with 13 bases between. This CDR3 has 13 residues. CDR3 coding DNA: TGTGCCAGCAGTCGGGTCAATGAACAGACCCAGTACTTC. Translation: CASSRVNEQTQYF. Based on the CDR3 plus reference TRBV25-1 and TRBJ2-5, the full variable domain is EADIYQTPRYLVIGTGKKITLECSQTMGHDKMYWYQQDPGMELHLIHYSYGVNSTEKGDLSSESTVSRIRTEHFPLTLESARPSHTSQYLCASSRVNEQTQYFGPGTRLLVL.

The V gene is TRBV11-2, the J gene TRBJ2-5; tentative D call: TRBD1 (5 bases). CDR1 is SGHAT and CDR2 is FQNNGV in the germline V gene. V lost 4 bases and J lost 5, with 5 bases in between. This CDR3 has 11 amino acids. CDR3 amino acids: CASSSGETQYF. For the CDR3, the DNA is TGTGCCAGCAGCTCAGGGGAGACCCAGTACTTC.

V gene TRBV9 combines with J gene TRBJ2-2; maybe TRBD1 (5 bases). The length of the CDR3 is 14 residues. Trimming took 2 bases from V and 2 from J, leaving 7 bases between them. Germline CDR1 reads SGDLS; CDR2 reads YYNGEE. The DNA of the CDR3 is TGTGCCAGCAGCGTCACAGGTAACACCGGGGAGCTGTTTTTT. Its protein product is CASSVTGNTGELFF.

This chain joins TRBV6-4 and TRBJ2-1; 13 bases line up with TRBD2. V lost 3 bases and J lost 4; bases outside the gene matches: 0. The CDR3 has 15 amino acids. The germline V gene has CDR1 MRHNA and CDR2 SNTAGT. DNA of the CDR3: TGTGCCAGCAGTGAACTAGCGGGGGGGTACAATGAGCAGTTCTTC. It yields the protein CASSELAGGYNEQFF.

Here the CDR3 reads CASRGQFLQPQHF. The CDR3 DNA follows: TGTGCCAGCAGGGGACAGTTCCTACAGCCCCAGCATTTT. The chain uses TRBV12-3 or TRBV12-4 and TRBJ1-5, with 7 nucleotides matching TRBD1. The CDR3 sequence is 13 residues long. The V segment lost 6 bases and the J segment 7 bases; nucleotides outside the gene matches: 6.

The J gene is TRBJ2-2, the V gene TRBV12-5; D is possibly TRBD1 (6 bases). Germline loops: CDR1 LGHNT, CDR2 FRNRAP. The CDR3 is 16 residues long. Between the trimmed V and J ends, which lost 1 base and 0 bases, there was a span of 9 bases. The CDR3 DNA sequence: TGTGCTAGTGGTTTGGGACAGGCTACGAACACCGGGGAGCTGTTTTTT. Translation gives CASGLGQATNTGELFF.

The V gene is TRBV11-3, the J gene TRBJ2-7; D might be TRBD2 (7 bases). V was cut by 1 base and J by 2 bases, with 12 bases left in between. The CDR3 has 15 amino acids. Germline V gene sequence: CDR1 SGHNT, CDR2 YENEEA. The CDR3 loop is CASSLGGGVPYEQYF. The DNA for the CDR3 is TGTGCCAGCAGCTTAGGAGGGGGGGTCCCCTACGAGCAGTACTTC.

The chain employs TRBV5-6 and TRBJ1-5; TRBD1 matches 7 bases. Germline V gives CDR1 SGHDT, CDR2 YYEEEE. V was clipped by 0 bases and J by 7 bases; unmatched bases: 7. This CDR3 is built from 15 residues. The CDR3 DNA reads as TGTGCCAGCAGCTTGGGGGACAGTTTATGGCAGCCCCAGCATTTT. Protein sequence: CASSLGDSLWQPQHF.

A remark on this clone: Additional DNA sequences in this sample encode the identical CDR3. The CDR3 loop is CASSHIPGLAGYEQYF. The CDR3 DNA is TGTGCCAGCAGTCACATTCCGGGACTAGCGGGGTACGAGCAGTACTTC. This chain uses TRBV6-2 or TRBV6-3 with TRBJ2-7; 13 nucleotides align to TRBD2. The CDR3 is 16 residues long. Germline loops: CDR1 MNHEY, CDR2 SVGEGT. V trimming: 5 bases; J trimming: 4 bases; junction bases outside the gene matches: 8.

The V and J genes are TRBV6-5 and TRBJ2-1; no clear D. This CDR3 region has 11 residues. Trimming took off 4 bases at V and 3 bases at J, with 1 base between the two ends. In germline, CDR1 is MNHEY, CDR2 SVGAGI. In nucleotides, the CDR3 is TGTGCCAGCAGTTTCTACAATGAGCAGTTCTTC. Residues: CASSFYNEQFF.

The CDR3 sequence is CASELMGGDQPQHF. The CDR3 bases are TGTGCCAGCGAGCTCATGGGGGGAGATCAGCCCCAGCATTTT. The V call is TRBV6-5, the J call TRBJ1-5; D may be TRBD1 (5 bases). The CDR3 sequence is 14 residues long. CDR1 is MNHEY and CDR2 is SVGAGI in the germline V gene. The ends were cut back, 8 bases at V and 5 bases at J, with 16 bases in the middle.

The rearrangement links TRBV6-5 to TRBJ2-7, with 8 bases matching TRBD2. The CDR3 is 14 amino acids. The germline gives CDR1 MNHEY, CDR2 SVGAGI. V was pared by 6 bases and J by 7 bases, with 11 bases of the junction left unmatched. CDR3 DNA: TGTGCCAGCAGGCCGCGGGGGGAGGGGAGGGAGCAGTACTTC. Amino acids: CASRPRGEGREQYF.

For the CDR3, the DNA is TGTGCCAGCAGTTACCGTGGCTTGGGAGCGGAGGAAAAACTGTTTTTT. This translates into CASSYRGLGAEEKLFF. The rearrangement links TRBV6-5 to TRBJ1-4, with unresolved D. The ends were cut back, 2 bases at V and 8 bases at J, with 18 bases in the middle. The CDR3 is made up of 16 amino acids. Germline values: CDR1 MNHEY, CDR2 SVGAGI.

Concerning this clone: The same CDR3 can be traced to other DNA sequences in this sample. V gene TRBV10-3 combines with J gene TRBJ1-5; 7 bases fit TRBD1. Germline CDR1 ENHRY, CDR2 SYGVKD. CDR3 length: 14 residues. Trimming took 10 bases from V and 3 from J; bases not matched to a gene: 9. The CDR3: CATRGVDDNQPQHF. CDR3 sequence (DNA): TGTGCCACCAGGGGGGTCGACGACAATCAGCCCCAGCATTTT.

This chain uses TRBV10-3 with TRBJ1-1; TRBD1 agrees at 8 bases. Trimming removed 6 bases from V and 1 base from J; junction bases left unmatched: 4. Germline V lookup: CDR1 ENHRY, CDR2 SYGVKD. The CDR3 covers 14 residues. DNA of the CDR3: TGTGCCATCAGGCAGGGGGCCCAGAACACTGAAGCTTTCTTT. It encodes CAIRQGAQNTEAFF.

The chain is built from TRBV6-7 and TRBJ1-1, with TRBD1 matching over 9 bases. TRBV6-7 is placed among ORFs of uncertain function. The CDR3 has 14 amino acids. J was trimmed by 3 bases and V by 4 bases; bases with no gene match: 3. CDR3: CASSWTGDDTEAFF. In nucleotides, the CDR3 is TGTGCCAGCAGTTGGACAGGGGATGACACTGAAGCTTTCTTT.

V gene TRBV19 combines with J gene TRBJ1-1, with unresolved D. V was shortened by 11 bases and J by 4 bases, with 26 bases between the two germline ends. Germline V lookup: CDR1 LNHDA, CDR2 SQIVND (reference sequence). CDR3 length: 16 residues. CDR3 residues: CASSSTMALRTTEAFF. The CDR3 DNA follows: TGTGCCTCGAGCTCCACAATGGCTCTGAGAACCACTGAAGCTTTCTTT. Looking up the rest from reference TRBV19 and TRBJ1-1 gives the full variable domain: DGGITQSPKYLFRKEGQNVTLSCEQNLNHDAMYWYRQDPGQGLRLIYYSQIVNDFQKGDIAEGYSVSREKKESFPLTVTSAQKNPTAFYLCASSSTMALRTTEAFFGQGTRLTVV.

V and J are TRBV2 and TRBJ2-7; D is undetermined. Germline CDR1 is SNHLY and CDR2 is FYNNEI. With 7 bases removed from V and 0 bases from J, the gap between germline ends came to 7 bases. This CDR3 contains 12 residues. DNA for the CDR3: TGTGCCAGCAAAGTGAGCTCCTACGAGCAGTACTTC. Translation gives CASKVSSYEQYF.

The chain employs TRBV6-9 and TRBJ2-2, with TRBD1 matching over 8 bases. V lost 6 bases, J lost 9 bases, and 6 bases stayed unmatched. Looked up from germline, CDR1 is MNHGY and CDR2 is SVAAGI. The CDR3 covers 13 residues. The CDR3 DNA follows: TGTGCCAGCAGGGACAGGGATGTACGGGAGCTGTTTTTT. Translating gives CASRDRDVRELFF.

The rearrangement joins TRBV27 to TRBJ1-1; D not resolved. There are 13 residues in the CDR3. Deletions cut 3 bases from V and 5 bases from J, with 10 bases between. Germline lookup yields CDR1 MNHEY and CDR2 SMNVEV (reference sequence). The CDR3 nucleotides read TGTGCCAGCAGTTTCTCCCCCGTAACTGAAGCTTTCTTT. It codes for CASSFSPVTEAFF.

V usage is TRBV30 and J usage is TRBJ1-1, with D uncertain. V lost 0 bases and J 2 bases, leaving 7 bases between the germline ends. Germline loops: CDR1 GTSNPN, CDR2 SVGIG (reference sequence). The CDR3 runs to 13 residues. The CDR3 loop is CAWSVIGNTEAFF. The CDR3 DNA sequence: TGTGCCTGGAGTGTGATCGGAAACACTGAAGCTTTCTTT.

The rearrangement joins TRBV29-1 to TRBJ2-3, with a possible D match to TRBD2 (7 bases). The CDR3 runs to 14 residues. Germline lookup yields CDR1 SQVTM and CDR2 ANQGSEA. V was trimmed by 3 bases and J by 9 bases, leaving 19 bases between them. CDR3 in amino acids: CSVDLSRGTPTQYF. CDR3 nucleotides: TGCAGCGTTGACCTCTCGCGGGGGACACCCACGCAGTATTTT.

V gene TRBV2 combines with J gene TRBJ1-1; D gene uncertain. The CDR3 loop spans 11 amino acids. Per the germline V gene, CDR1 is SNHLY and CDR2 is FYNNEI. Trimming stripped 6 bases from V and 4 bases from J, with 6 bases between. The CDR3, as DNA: TGTGCCAGCAGCGCTACCACTGAAGCTTTCTTT. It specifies CASSATTEAFF. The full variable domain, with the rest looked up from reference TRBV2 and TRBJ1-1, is EPEVTQTPSHQVTQMGQEVILRCVPISNHLYFYWYRQILGQKVEFLVSFYNNEISEKSEIFDDQFSVERPDGSNFTLKIRSTKLEDSAMYFCASSATTEAFFGQGTRLTVV.

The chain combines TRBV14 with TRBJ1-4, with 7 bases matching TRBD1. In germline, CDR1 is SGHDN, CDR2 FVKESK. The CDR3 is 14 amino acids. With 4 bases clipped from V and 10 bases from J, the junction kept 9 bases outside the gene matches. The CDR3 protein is CASSPTGLDRKLFF. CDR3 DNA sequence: TGTGCCAGCAGCCCGACAGGGCTAGATCGAAAACTGTTTTTT.

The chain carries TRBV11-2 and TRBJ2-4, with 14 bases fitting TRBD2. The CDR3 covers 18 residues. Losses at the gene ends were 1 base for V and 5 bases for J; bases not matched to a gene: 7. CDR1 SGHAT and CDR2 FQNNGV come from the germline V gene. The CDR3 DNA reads TGTGCCAGCAGCTTAGCACGATCGACTAGCGGGGGGGAAAACATTCAGTACTTC. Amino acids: CASSLARSTSGGENIQYF.

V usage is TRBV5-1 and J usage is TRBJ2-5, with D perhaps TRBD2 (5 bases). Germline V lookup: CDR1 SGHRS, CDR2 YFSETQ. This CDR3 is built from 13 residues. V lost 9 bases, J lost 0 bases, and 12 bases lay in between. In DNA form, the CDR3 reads TGCGCCAATAGCGATTTGTACCAAGAGACCCAGTACTTC. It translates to CANSDLYQETQYF.

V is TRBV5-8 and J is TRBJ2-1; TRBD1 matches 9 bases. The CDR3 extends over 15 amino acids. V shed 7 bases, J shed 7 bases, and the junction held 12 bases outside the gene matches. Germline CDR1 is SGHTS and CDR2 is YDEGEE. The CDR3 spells CASLRGTGSYNEQFF. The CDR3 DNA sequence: TGTGCCAGCCTCCGAGGGACAGGGTCTTATAATGAGCAGTTCTTC. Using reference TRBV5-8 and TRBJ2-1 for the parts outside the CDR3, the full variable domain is EAGVTQSPTHLIKTRGQQATLRCSPISGHTSVYWYQQALGLGLQFLLWYDEGEERNRGNFPPRFSGRQFPNYSSELNVNALELEDSALYLCASLRGTGSYNEQFFGPGTRLTVL.